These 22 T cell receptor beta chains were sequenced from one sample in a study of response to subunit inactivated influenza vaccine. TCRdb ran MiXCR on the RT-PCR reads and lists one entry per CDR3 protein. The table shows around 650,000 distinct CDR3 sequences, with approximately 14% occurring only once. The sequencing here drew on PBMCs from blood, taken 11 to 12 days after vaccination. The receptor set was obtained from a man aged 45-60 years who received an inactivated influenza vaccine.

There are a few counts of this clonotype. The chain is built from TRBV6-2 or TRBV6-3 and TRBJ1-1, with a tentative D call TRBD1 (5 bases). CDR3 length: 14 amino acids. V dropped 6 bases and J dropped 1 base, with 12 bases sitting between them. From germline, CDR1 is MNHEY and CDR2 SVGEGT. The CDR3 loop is CASRHGHRNTEAFF. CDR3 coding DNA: TGTGCCAGCAGACATGGACACCGGAACACTGAAGCTTTCTTT.

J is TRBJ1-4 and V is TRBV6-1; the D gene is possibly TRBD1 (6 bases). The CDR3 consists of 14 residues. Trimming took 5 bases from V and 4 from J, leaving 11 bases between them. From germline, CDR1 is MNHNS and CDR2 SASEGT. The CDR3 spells CASSRTVLNEKLFF. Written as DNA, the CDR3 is TGTGCCAGCAGTCGGACAGTACTTAATGAAAAACTGTTTTTT.

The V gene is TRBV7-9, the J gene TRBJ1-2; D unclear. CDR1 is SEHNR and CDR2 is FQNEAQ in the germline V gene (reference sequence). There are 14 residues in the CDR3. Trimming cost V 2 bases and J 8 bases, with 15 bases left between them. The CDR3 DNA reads TGTGCCAGCAGCTTACCGACAAAGCGGACCGGCTACACCTTC. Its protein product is CASSLPTKRTGYTF.

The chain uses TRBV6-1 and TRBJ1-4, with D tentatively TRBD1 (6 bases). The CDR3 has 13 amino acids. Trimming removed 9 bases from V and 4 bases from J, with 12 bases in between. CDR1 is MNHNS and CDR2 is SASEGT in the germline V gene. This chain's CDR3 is CASRTVNNEKLFF. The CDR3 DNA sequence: TGTGCCAGTCGGACAGTGAATAATGAAAAACTGTTTTTT.

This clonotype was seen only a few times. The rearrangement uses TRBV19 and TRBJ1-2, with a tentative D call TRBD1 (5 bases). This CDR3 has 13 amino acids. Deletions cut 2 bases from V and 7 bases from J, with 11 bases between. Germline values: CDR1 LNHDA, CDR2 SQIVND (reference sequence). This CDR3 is CASSISGYRGYTF. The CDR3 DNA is TGTGCCAGTAGTATATCAGGGTATCGTGGCTACACCTTC.

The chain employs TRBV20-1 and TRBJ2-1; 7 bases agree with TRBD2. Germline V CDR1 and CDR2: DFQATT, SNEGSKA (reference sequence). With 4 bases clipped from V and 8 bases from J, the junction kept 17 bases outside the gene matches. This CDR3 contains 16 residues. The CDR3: CSATPHRGVSSHEQFF. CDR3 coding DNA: TGCAGTGCTACCCCTCATCGGGGGGTCTCTTCCCATGAGCAGTTCTTC.

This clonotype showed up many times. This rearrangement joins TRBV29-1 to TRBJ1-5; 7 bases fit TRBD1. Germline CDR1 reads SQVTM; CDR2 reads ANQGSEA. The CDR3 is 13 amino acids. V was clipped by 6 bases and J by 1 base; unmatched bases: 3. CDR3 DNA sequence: TGCAGCGTAAAGGGACAGAGCAATCAGCCCCAGCATTTT. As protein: CSVKGQSNQPQHF.

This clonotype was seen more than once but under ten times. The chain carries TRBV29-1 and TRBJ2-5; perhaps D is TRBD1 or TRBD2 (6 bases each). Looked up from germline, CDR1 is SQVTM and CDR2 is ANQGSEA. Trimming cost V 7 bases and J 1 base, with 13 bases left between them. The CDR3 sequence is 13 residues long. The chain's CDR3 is CSARRGVQETQYF. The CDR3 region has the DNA TGCAGCGCCCGAAGGGGGGTCCAAGAGACCCAGTACTTC.

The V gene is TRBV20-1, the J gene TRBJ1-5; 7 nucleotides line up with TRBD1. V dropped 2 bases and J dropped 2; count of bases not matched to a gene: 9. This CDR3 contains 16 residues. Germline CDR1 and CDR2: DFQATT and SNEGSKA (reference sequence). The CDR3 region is CSARWGDSRGNQPQHF. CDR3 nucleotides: TGCAGTGCTAGATGGGGGGACAGCCGGGGCAATCAGCCCCAGCATTTT.

The CDR3 loop reads CASSEAEYTGELFF. DNA of the CDR3: TGTGCCAGCAGTGAAGCGGAATACACCGGGGAGCTGTTTTTT. The chain employs TRBV27 and TRBJ2-2; possible D gene TRBD2, 5 bases. The CDR3 extends over 14 amino acids. Germline assignment: CDR1 MNHEY and CDR2 SMNVEV (reference sequence). Trimming stripped 5 bases from V and 3 bases from J, with 10 bases between.

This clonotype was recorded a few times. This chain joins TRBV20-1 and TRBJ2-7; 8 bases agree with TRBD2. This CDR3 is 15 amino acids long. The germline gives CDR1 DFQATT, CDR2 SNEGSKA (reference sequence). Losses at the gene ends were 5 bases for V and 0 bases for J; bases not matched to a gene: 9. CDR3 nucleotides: TGCAGTGCTCCGCGGGGGGCCCCCATCTCCTACGAGCAGTACTTC. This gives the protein CSAPRGAPISYEQYF.

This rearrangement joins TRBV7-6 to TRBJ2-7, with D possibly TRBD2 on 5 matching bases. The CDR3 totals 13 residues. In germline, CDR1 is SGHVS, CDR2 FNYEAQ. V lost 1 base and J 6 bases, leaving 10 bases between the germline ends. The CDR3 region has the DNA TGTGCCAGCAGCTTAGGGTTAGGAGGCGAGCAGTACTTC. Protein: CASSLGLGGEQYF.

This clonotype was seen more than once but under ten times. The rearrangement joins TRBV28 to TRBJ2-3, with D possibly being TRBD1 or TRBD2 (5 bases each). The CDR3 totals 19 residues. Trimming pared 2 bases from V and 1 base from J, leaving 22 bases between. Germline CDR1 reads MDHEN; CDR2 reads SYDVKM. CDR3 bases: TGTGCCAGCAGTTTAAGGGTCGTCGGGACCCTGCTCGGCACAGATACGCAGTATTTT. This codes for CASSLRVVGTLLGTDTQYF.

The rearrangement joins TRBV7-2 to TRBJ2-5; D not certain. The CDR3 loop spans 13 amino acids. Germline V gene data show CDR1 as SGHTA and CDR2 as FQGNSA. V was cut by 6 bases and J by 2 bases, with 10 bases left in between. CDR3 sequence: CASSRALQETQYF. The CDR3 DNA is TGTGCCAGCAGTCGGGCCTTACAAGAGACCCAGTACTTC.

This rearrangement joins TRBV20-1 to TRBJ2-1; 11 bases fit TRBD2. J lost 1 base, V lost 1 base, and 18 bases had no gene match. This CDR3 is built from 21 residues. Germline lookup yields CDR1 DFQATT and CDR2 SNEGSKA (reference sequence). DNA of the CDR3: TGCAGTGCTAGAGGCGAATTCGGGACTAGCGGTATGTCGGGTTCCTACAATGAGCAGTTCTTC. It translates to CSARGEFGTSGMSGSYNEQFF.

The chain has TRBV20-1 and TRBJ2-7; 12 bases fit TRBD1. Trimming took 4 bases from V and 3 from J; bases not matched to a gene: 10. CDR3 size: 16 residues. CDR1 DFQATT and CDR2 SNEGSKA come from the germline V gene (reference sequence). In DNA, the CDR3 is TGCAGTGCTACCGGGACAGGGGGCGGAGGTCGCTACGAGCAGTACTTC. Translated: CSATGTGGGGRYEQYF.

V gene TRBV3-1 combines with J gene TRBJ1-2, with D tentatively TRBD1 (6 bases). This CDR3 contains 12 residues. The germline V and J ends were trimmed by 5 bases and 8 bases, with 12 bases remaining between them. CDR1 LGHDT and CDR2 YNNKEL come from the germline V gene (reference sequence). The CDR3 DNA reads TGTGCCAGCAGCAAGACAGGTCGCGGCTACACCTTC. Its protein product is CASSKTGRGYTF.

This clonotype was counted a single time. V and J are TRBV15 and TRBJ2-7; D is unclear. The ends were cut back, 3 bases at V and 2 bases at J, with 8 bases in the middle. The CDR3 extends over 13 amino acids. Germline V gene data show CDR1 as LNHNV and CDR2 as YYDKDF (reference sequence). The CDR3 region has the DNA TGTGCCACCAGCAGTGACGTTACCTACGAGCAGTACTTC. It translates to CATSSDVTYEQYF.

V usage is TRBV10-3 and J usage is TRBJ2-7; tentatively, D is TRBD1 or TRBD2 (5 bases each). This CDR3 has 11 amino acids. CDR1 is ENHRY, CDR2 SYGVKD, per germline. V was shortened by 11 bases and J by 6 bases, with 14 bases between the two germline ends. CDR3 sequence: CAAAIGGEQYF. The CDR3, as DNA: TGTGCCGCCGCGATTGGGGGCGAGCAGTACTTC.

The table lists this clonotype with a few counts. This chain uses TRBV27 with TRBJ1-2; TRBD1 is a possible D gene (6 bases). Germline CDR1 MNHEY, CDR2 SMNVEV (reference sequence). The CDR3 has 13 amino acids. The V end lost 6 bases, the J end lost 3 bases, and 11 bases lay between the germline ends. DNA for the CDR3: TGTGCCAGCAGGCCGGGACAACACTATGGCTACACCTTC. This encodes CASRPGQHYGYTF.

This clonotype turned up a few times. The CDR3 spells CASSQVSANTEAFF. As DNA, the CDR3 is TGTGCCAGCAGCCAAGTATCAGCGAACACTGAAGCTTTCTTT. The J gene is TRBJ1-1, the V gene TRBV3-1; D call uncertain. The CDR3 runs 14 residues. In germline, CDR1 is LGHDT, CDR2 YNNKEL (reference sequence). The V and J ends lost 1 base and 1 base respectively, with 7 bases between them. Full variable domain (rest looked up from reference TRBV3-1 and TRBJ1-1): DTAVSQTPKYLVTQMGNDKSIKCEQNLGHDTMYWYKQDSKKFLKIMFSYNNKELIINETVPNRFSPKSPDKAHLNLHINSLELGDSAVYFCASSQVSANTEAFFGQGTRLTVV.

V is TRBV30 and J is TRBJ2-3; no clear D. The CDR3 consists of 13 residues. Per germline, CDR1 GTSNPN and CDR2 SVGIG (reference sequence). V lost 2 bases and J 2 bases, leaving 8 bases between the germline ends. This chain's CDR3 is CAWSKAFTDTQYF. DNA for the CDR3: TGTGCCTGGAGTAAGGCCTTCACAGATACGCAGTATTTT.